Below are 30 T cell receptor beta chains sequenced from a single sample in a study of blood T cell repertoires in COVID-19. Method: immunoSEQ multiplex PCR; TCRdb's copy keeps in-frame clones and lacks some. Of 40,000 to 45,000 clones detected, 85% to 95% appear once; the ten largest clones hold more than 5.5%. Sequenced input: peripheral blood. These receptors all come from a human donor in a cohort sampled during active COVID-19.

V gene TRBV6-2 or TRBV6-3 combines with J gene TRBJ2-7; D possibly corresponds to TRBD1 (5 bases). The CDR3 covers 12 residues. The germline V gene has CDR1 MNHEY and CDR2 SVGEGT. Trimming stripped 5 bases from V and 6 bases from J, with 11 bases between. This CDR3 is CASSTGTPEQYF. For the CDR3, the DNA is TGTGCCAGCAGTACAGGAACCCCCGAGCAGTACTTC.

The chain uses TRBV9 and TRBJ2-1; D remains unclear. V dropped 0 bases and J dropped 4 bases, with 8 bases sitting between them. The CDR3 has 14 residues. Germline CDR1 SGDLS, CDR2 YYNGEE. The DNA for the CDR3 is TGTGCCAGCAGCGTAGACCTCAGTTACAATGAGCAGTTCTTC. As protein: CASSVDLSYNEQFF.

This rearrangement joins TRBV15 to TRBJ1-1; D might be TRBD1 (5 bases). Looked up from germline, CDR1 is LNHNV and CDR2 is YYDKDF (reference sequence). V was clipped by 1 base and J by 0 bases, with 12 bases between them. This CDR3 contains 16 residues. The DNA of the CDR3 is TGTGCCACCAGCAGAGGGGAAGGGGATCTGAACACTGAAGCTTTCTTT. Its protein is CATSRGEGDLNTEAFF. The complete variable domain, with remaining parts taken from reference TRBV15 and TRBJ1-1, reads DAMVIQNPRYQVTQFGKPVTLSCSQTLNHNVMYWYQQKSSQAPKLLFHYYDKDFNNEADTPDNFQSRRPNTSFCFLDIRSPGLGDTAMYLCATSRGEGDLNTEAFFGQGTRLTVV.

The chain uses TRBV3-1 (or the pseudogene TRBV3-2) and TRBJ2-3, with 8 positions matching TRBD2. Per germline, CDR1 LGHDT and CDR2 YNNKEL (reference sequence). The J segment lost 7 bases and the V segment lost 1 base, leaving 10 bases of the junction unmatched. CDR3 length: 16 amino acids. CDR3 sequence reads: CASSQGLSGVPNTQYF. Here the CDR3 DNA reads TGTGCCAGCAGCCAAGGTCTTAGCGGGGTCCCGAATACGCAGTATTTT.

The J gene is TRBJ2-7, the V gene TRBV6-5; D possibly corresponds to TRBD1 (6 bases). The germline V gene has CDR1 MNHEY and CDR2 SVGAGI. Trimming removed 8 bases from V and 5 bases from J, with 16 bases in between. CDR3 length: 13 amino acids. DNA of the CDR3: TGTGCCAGCTGCCAGGGGCAGAGTAACGAGCAGTACTTC. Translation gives CASCQGQSNEQYF.

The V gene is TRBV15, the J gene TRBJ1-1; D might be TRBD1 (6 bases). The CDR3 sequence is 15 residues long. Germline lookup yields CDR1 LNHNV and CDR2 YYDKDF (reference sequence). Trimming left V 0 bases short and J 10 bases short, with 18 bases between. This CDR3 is CATSRDPAGASGAFF. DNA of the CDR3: TGTGCCACCAGCAGAGATCCGGCAGGGGCCTCCGGAGCTTTCTTT.

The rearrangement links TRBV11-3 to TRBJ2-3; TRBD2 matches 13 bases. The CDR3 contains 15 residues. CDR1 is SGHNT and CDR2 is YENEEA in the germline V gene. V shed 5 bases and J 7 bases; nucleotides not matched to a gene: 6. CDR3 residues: CASSPGTSGVYTQYF. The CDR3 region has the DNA TGTGCCAGCAGCCCCGGGACTAGCGGGGTATATACGCAGTATTTT.

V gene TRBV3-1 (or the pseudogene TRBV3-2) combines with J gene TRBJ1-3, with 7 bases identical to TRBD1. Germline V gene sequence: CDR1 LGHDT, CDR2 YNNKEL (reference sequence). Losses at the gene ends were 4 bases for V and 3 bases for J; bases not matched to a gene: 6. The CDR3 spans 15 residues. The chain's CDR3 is CASSLRQGIGNTIYF. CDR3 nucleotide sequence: TGTGCCAGCAGCCTTCGACAGGGCATTGGAAACACCATATATTTT.

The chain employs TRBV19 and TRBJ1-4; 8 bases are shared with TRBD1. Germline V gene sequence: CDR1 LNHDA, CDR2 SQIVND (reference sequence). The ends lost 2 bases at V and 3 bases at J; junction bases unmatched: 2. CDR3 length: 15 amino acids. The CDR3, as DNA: TGTGCCAGTAGTATAACAGGGGGGGCTAATGAAAAACTGTTTTTT. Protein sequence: CASSITGGANEKLFF.

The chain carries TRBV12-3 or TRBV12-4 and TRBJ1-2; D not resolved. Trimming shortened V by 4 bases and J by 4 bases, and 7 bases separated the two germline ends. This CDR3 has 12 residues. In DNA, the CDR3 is TGTGCCAGCAGTTCCAATTTCTATGGCTACACCTTC. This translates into CASSSNFYGYTF.

CDR3 sequence: CAWSVRSNQPQHF. The CDR3 nucleotides read TGTGCCTGGAGTGTTCGGAGCAATCAGCCCCAGCATTTT. The rearrangement joins TRBV30 to TRBJ1-5; D is unclear. V lost 0 bases and J 1 base, leaving 4 bases between the germline ends. Germline V CDR1 and CDR2: GTSNPN, SVGIG (reference sequence). The CDR3 runs 13 residues. Complete variable domain (other parts from reference TRBV30 and TRBJ1-5): SQTIHQWPATLVQPVGSPLSLECTVEGTSNPNLYWYRQAAGRGLQLLFYSVGIGQISSEVPQNLSASRPQDRQFILSSKKLLLSDSGFYLCAWSVRSNQPQHFGDGTRLSIL.

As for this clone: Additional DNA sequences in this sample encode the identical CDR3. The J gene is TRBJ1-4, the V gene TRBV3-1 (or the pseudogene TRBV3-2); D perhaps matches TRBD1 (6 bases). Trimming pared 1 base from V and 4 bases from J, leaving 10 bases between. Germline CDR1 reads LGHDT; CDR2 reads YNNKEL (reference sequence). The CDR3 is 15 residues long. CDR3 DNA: TGTGCCAGCAGCCAAGTAGGGGGTATTAATGAAAAACTGTTTTTT. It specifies CASSQVGGINEKLFF.

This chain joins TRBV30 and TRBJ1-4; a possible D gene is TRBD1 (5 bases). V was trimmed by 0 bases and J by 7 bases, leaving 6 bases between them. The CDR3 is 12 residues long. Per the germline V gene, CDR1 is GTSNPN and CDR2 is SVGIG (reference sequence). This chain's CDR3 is CAWSVQVEKLFF. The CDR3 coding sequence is TGTGCCTGGAGTGTACAGGTTGAAAAACTGTTTTTT. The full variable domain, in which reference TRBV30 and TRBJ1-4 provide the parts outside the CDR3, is SQTIHQWPATLVQPVGSPLSLECTVEGTSNPNLYWYRQAAGRGLQLLFYSVGIGQISSEVPQNLSASRPQDRQFILSSKKLLLSDSGFYLCAWSVQVEKLFFGSGTQLSVL.

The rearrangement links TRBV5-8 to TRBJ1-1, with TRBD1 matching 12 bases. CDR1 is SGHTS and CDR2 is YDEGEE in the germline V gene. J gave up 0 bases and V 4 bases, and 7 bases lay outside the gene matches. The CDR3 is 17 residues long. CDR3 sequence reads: CASSAGTGGYMNTEAFF. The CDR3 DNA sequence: TGTGCCAGCAGCGCCGGGACAGGGGGCTACATGAACACTGAAGCTTTCTTT.

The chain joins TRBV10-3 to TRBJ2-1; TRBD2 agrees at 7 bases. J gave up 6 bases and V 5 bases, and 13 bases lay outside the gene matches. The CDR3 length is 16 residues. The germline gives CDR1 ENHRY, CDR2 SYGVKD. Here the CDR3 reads CAISLGGRAYLNEQFF. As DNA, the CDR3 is TGTGCCATCAGTTTGGGTGGGAGGGCCTACCTCAATGAGCAGTTCTTC.

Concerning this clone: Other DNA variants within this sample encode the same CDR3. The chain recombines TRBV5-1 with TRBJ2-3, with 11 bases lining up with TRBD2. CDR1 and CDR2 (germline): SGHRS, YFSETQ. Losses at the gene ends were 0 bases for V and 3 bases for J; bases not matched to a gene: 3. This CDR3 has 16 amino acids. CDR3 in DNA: TGCGCCAGCAGCTTGGGGGGGACTAGCGGAACAGATACGCAGTATTTT. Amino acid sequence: CASSLGGTSGTDTQYF.

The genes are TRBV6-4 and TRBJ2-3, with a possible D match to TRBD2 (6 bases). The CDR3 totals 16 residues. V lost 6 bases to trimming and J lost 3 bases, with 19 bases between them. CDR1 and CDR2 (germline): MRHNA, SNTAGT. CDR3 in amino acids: CASSRDSGRGTDTQYF. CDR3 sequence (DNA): TGTGCCAGCAGCCGGGACTCGGGACGCGGGACAGATACGCAGTATTTT.

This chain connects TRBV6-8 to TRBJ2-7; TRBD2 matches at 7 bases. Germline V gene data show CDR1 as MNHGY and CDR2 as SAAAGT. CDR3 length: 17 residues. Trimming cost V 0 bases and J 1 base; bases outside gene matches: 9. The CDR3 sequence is CASSYSLTGGGSYEQYF. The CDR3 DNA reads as TGTGCCAGCAGTTACTCGTTGACGGGGGGAGGATCCTACGAGCAGTACTTC.

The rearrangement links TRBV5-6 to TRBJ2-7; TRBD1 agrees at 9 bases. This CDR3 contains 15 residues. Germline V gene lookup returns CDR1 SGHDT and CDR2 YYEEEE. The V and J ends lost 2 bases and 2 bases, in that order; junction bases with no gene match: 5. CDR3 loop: CASSFGDRVAYEQYF. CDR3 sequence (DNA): TGTGCCAGCAGCTTCGGGGACAGGGTAGCCTACGAGCAGTACTTC.

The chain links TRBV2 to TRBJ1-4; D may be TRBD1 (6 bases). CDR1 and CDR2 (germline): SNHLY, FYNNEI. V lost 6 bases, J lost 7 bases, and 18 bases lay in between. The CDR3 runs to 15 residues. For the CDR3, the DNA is TGTGCCAGCAGCCCCACAGGGAAGGGCTCTGAAAAACTGTTTTTT. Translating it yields CASSPTGKGSEKLFF.

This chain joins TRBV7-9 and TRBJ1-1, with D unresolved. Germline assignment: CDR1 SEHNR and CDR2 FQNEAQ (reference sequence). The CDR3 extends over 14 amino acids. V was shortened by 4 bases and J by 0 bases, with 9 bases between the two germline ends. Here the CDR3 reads CASSYISVNTEAFF. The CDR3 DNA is TGTGCCAGCAGCTACATATCCGTGAACACTGAAGCTTTCTTT.

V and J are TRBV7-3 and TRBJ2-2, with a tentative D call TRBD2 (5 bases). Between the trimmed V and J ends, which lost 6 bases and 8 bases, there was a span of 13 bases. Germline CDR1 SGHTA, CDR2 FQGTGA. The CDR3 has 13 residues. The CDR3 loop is CASSQNGVGELFF. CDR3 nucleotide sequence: TGTGCCAGCAGTCAAAACGGGGTTGGGGAGCTGTTTTTT.

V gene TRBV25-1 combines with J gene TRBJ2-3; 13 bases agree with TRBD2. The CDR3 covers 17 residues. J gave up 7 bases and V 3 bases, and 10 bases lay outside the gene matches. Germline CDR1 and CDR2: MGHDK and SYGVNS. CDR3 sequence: CASSDSRTSGGSNTQYF. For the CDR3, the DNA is TGTGCCAGCAGTGACTCTCGGACTAGCGGGGGTTCGAATACGCAGTATTTT.

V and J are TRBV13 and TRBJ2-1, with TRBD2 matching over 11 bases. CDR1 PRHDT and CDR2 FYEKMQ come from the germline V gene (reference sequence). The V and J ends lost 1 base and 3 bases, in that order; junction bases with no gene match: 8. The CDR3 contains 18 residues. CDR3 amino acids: CASSLVSGSGRDYNEQFF. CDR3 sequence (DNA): TGTGCCAGCAGCTTAGTCTCGGGTAGCGGGAGGGACTACAATGAGCAGTTCTTC.

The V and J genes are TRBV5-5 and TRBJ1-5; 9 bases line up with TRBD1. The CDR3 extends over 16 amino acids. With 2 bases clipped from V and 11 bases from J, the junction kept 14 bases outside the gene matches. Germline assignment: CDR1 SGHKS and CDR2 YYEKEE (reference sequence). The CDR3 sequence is CASSLRGGQGSWAQHF. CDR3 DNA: TGTGCCAGCAGCTTAAGGGGGGGACAGGGCAGTTGGGCCCAGCATTTT.

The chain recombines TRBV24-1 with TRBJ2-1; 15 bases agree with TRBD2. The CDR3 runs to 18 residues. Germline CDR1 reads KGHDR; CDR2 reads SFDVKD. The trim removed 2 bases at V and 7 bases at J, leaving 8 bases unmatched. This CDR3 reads CATSDSGTSGRQSNEQFF. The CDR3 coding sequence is TGTGCCACCAGTGATTCCGGGACTAGCGGGAGGCAGTCAAATGAGCAGTTCTTC.

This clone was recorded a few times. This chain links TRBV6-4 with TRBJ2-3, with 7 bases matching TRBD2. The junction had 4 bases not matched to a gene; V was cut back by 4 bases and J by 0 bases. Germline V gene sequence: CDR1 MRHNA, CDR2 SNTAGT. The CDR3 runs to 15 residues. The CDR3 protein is CASSAASGSTDTQYF. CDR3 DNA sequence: TGTGCCAGCAGTGCCGCTAGCGGAAGCACAGATACGCAGTATTTT.

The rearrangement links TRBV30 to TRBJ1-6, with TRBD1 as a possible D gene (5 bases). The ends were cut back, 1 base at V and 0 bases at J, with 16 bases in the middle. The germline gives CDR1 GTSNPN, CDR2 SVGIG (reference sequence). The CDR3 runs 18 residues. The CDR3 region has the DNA TGTGCCTGGAGTGGACAGCGAACCACGGGCTCCTATAATTCACCCCTCCACTTT. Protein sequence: CAWSGQRTTGSYNSPLHF.

The CDR3 region is CASSSDFSYEQYF. CDR3 bases: TGTGCCAGCAGCTCGGACTTCTCCTACGAGCAGTACTTC. This sequence joins TRBV5-6 and TRBJ2-7; TRBD2 is a possible D gene (5 bases). Per the germline V gene, CDR1 is SGHDT and CDR2 is YYEEEE. The CDR3 sequence is 13 residues long. Trimming shortened V by 3 bases and J by 0 bases, and 7 bases separated the two germline ends.

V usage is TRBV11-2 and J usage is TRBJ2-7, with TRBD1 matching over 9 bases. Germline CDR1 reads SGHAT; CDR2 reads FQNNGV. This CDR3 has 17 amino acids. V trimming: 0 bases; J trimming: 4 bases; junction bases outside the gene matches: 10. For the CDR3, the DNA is TGTGCCAGCAGCTTAGACCCGACAGGGGGTACTGGTTACGAGCAGTACTTC. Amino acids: CASSLDPTGGTGYEQYF.